This T cell receptor beta chain was retrieved from a study of cytomegalovirus exposure and HLA in healthy donors. J lost 1 base, V lost 0 bases, and 3 bases had no gene match. Germline loops: CDR1 LGHNA, CDR2 YNFKEQ. The CDR3 is 16 amino acids. This PCR relied on a set of 60 Vbeta primers and 13 Jbeta primers. Sequenced by immunoSEQ multiplex PCR; TCRdb stores in-frame clones only, minus some. The table lists more than 95,000 clones, over 65% of them singletons, with about 3.4% in the top ten. V and J are TRBV4-2 and TRBJ1-1, with 9 bases fitting TRBD1. Sample: PBMCs. The TCR originated in a man younger than 40 in good health and CMV-seronegative. The CDR3, as DNA: TGTGCCAGCAGCCAAGATGGGGGACAGGGGAACACTGAAGCTTTCTTT. Amino acids: CASSQDGGQGNTEAFF.